This TCR beta chain was sequenced for a study of blood T cell repertoires in COVID-19. Here immunoSEQ multiplex PCR was the method, and the copy in TCRdb shows in-frame clones only, minus some. The sample has 150,000 to 200,000 clones, 89% seen once; the top ten hold around 2%. Cohort allocation depended upon clinical history that participants reported. Trimming at V came to 9 bases and at J to 9 bases, leaving 14 bases not matched to a gene. The germline CDR1 and CDR2 sequences are MNHEY and SMNVEV (reference sequence). The length of the CDR3 is 17 residues. The genes are TRBV27 and TRBJ2-1, with 16 bases aligning to TRBD2. Material: PBMCs or T cells enriched from blood (not recorded which). The sequence came from a middle-aged woman with acute COVID-19. This CDR3 is CASAGTSGRARFGEQFF. CDR3 DNA sequence: TGTGCCAGTGCCGGGACTAGCGGGAGGGCCAGGTTCGGTGAGCAGTTCTTC.